This T cell receptor beta chain was recorded in a study of blood T cell repertoires in COVID-19. Study at large: COVID-19 samples, acute and convalescent, were from the United States, Italy and Spain. T cells, B-cell-depleted T cells, or PBMCs supplied cDNA or gDNA.

Assay used: immunoSEQ multiplex PCR; TCRdb lists only in-frame clones, some missing. This repertoire shows roughly 400,000 clones, 91% found once; its top ten account for about 0.78%. The CDR3 spans 15 residues. The V gene lost 2 bases and the J gene lost 0 bases, with 9 bases spanning the gap. CDR1 SGHRS and CDR2 YFSETQ come from the germline V gene. This TCR came from a woman aged 40-49 years who had been exposed to COVID-19. Sequencing was done on a sample of PBMCs or T cells enriched from blood (not recorded which). The chain combines TRBV5-1 with TRBJ1-5; D gene uncertain. The CDR3 sequence: CASSFGTPSNQPQHF. The CDR3 nucleotides read TGCGCCAGCAGCTTCGGTACCCCTAGCAATCAGCCCCAGCATTTT.